Presented here are 12 T cell receptor beta chains from one specimen sequenced in a study of brain metastases from non-small cell lung cancer (dated by TCRdb to between 2017 and 2020). Libraries were prepared through the immunoSEQ multiplex PCR assay. This is the immuneACCESS table as TCRdb keeps it, with only in-frame sequences that have V and J called. A part of the clones is gone; compared with another copy, unresolved V genes explain less than half, and the rest is unexplained. The sample yields about 1,300 clones; 85% to 90% were counted once. Over 5.5% of the sample is taken by the ten largest. Sequenced sample: primary lung tumor tissue. The cell subset or site tag for this specimen amounts to: primary lung tumor paired with brain metastasis. The receptor source for this set is a donor at least 40 years old with non-small cell lung cancer.

This clone was detected only a few times. This sequence joins TRBV30 and TRBJ2-1, with 8 positions matching TRBD1. CDR1 GTSNPN and CDR2 SVGIG come from the germline V gene (reference sequence). This CDR3 comprises 15 residues. The J segment lost 2 bases and the V segment lost 5 bases, leaving 8 bases of the junction unmatched. CDR3 protein: CAWDRDRSAYNEQFF. The CDR3 nucleotides are TGTGCCTGGGATCGGGACAGGTCCGCCTACAATGAGCAGTTCTTC.

This chain links TRBV7-9 with TRBJ2-7; weak D call: TRBD1 (5 bases). CDR3 size: 15 residues. V lost 1 base to trimming and J lost 3 bases, with 13 bases between them. In germline, CDR1 is SEHNR, CDR2 FQNEAQ (reference sequence). The CDR3 DNA reads as TGTGCCAGCAGCTTAGATCAGGGCCGAATCTACGAGCAGTACTTC. It encodes CASSLDQGRIYEQYF.

The chain has TRBV18 and TRBJ1-1; D is possibly TRBD1 (6 bases). The V and J ends lost 5 bases and 0 bases respectively, with 10 bases between them. The CDR3 is 14 amino acids. CDR1 is KGHSH, CDR2 LQKENI, per germline. CDR3 coding DNA: TGTGCCAGCTCATGGGACATACTGAACACTGAAGCTTTCTTT. This sequence encodes CASSWDILNTEAFF.

The rearrangement links TRBV7-9 to TRBJ2-3; 10 nucleotides match TRBD2. Germline V gene lookup returns CDR1 SEHNR and CDR2 FQNEAQ (reference sequence). The CDR3 sequence is 15 residues long. The V segment lost 3 bases and the J segment 1 base; nucleotides outside the gene matches: 1. The CDR3 here is CASSFTSGGTDTQYF. The CDR3 DNA follows: TGTGCCAGCAGCTTTACTAGCGGGGGCACAGATACGCAGTATTTT.

The chain employs TRBV6-1 and TRBJ1-2; the D is unclear. V lost 2 bases and J lost 7, with 8 bases in between. This CDR3 spans 12 amino acids. Germline V gives CDR1 MNHNS, CDR2 SASEGT. CDR3 in amino acids: CASSERFLGYTF. CDR3 bases: TGTGCCAGCAGTGAACGATTTCTTGGCTACACCTTC.

The V and J genes are TRBV18 and TRBJ2-1; possible D gene TRBD2, 6 bases. The length of the CDR3 is 15 residues. V was clipped by 2 bases and J by 2 bases, with 10 bases between them. Germline V gene data show CDR1 as KGHSH and CDR2 as LQKENI. The CDR3 region has the DNA TGTGCCAGCTCACCAACGCGGGGAACCTACAATGAGCAGTTCTTC. Translated: CASSPTRGTYNEQFF.

This chain links TRBV5-1 with TRBJ2-2; the D is unclear. V was clipped by 2 bases and J by 2 bases, with 10 bases between them. The germline gives CDR1 SGHRS, CDR2 YFSETQ. The CDR3 covers 15 residues. The CDR3 DNA is TGCGCCAGCAGCTTAGGCTGGATTAACACCGGGGAGCTGTTTTTT. It encodes CASSLGWINTGELFF.

In DNA, the CDR3 is TGTGCCAGCAGCTTAGAGCACAGTACTAACACAGATACGCAGTATTTT. Translated, it gives CASSLEHSTNTDTQYF. The chain uses TRBV11-3 and TRBJ2-3; D is ambiguous. The germline V gene encodes CDR1 SGHNT and CDR2 YENEEA. This CDR3 spans 16 amino acids. The V gene lost 0 bases and the J gene lost 2 bases, with 12 bases spanning the gap. The whole variable domain, remainder taken from reference TRBV11-3 and TRBJ2-3, is EAGVVQSPRYKIIEKKQPVAFWCNPISGHNTLYWYLQNLGQGPELLIRYENEEAVDDSQLPKDRFSAERLKGVDSTLKIQPAELGDSAVYLCASSLEHSTNTDTQYFGPGTRLTVL.

This rearrangement joins TRBV18 to TRBJ2-3; TRBD2 matches 8 bases. The CDR3 consists of 16 residues. V lost 7 bases and J lost 1; bases outside the gene matches: 10. Germline assignment: CDR1 KGHSH and CDR2 LQKENI. The CDR3 loop is CASLRFSGAGTDTQYF. Written as DNA, the CDR3 is TGTGCCAGCTTACGATTTAGCGGGGCCGGCACAGATACGCAGTATTTT.

This clone was detected a few times. Within the sample, other DNA sequences also encode this same CDR3. The V call is TRBV7-9, the J call TRBJ2-1; 9 bases are a match to TRBD1. Unmatched junction bases numbered 7, after V lost 5 bases and J lost 5 bases. This CDR3 region has 15 residues. Looked up from germline, CDR1 is SEHNR and CDR2 is FQNEAQ (reference sequence). CDR3 in amino acids: CASSQGQGADNEQFF. The CDR3 DNA is TGTGCCAGCAGCCAGGGACAGGGAGCTGACAATGAGCAGTTCTTC.

The chain has TRBV4-1 and TRBJ1-4; 8 nucleotides agree with TRBD1. Germline-derived CDR1 and CDR2 are MGHRA and YSYEKL. CDR3 size: 16 residues. V was pared by 4 bases and J by 1 base, with 5 bases of the junction left unmatched. CDR3 DNA: TGCGCCAGCAGCCTTGGACAGGGTTTAACTAATGAAAAACTGTTTTTT. Amino acid sequence: CASSLGQGLTNEKLFF.

The gene calls are TRBV6-1 and TRBJ2-3; possibly TRBD1 for D (6 bases). The V end lost 2 bases, the J end lost 1 base, and 13 bases lay between the germline ends. The CDR3 runs 16 residues. Germline V gives CDR1 MNHNS, CDR2 SASEGT. The chain's CDR3 is CASSESGGTGTDTQYF. The CDR3 DNA reads TGTGCCAGCAGTGAATCTGGGGGCACGGGCACAGATACGCAGTATTTT.